A selection of T cell receptor beta chains follows, all from one sample in a study of Tregs in tolerant kidney transplant recipients. TCRdb's copy holds only in-frame clones and misses some; the assay was immunoSEQ multiplex PCR. The data contain tens of thousands of clones, roughly 98% of them singletons. The sequenced sample was Tregs from blood, obtained before the transplant. All receptors come from a human donor who received a combined kidney and bone marrow transplant. Each CDR3 is given with its conserved first and last residue. A D gene is named only where the DNA matches it firmly. Clone size is stated in some rows and not others, as once, few, many or a class when expanded.

V gene: TRBV30
J gene: TRBJ2-2
CDR3 length: 18
clone size: NA
D gene: NA
CDR3 DNA: TGTGCCTGGAACCCCTCGCTGGCGCAGGGCTTCAACACCGGGGAGCTGTTTTTT
CDR3 protein: CAWNPSLAQGFNTGELFF

V gene: TRBV5-1
J gene: TRBJ2-2
CDR3 length: 15
clone size: NA
D gene: NA
CDR3 DNA: TGCGCCGGCAGCCCAGGGGAACGGAACACCGGGGAGCTGTTTTTT
CDR3 protein: CAGSPGERNTGELFF

V gene: TRBV7-3
J gene: TRBJ2-5
CDR3 length: 16
clone size: NA
D gene: TRBD1
CDR3 DNA: TGTGCCAGCAGCCCGAATGGACAGGGAAAGCAAGAGACCCAGTACTTC
CDR3 protein: CASSPNGQGKQETQYF

V gene: TRBV25-1
J gene: TRBJ2-1
CDR3 length: 14
clone size: NA
D gene: TRBD2
CDR3 DNA: TGTGCCAGCAGTAAGCGGGGAACCTACAATGAGCAGTTCTTC
CDR3 protein: CASSKRGTYNEQFF

V gene: TRBV7-3
J gene: TRBJ2-1
CDR3 length: 13
clone size: NA
D gene: NA
CDR3 DNA: TGTGCCAGCAGCTTTTCCAGAAACAATGAGCAGTTCTTC
CDR3 protein: CASSFSRNNEQFF

V gene: TRBV18
J gene: TRBJ2-5
CDR3 length: 14
clone size: once
D gene: NA
CDR3 DNA: TGTGCCAGCTCACTAACGGGTGGTGGAGAGACCCAGTACTTC
CDR3 protein: CASSLTGGGETQYF

V gene: TRBV6-1
J gene: TRBJ2-7
CDR3 length: 12
clone size: NA
D gene: NA
CDR3 DNA: TGTGCCAGCAGCTTTTCCGGGACACCCGCTGATTTC
CDR3 protein: CASSFSGTPADF

V gene: TRBV7-9
J gene: TRBJ2-3
CDR3 length: 19
clone size: NA
D gene: TRBD1
CDR3 DNA: TGTGCCAGCAGCTTAGTAAGGGGGACAGGGGGCTGGAGCACAGATACGCAGTATTTT
CDR3 protein: CASSLVRGTGGWSTDTQYF

V gene: TRBV6-6
J gene: TRBJ2-1
CDR3 length: 15
clone size: NA
D gene: TRBD2
CDR3 DNA: TGTGCCAGCAGTTACGGGACTAGGGAGTACAATGAGCAGTTCTTC
CDR3 protein: CASSYGTREYNEQFF

V gene: TRBV19
J gene: TRBJ1-3
CDR3 length: 15
clone size: NA
D gene: NA
CDR3 DNA: TGTGCCAGTAGTATAATCGGGGGTATTGGAAACACCATATATTTT
CDR3 protein: CASSIIGGIGNTIYF

V gene: TRBV9
J gene: TRBJ2-1
CDR3 length: 15
clone size: NA
D gene: NA
CDR3 DNA: TGTGCCAGCAGCGTAGGACTTACCACCTACAATGAGCAGTTCTTC
CDR3 protein: CASSVGLTTYNEQFF

V gene: TRBV4-3
J gene: TRBJ2-1
CDR3 length: 17
clone size: once
D gene: NA
CDR3 DNA: TGCGCCAGCAGCCAATTCTACCAGGACTGGGATGACAATGAGCAGTTCTTC
CDR3 protein: CASSQFYQDWDDNEQFF

V gene: TRBV30
J gene: TRBJ1-2
CDR3 length: 13
clone size: NA
D gene: NA
CDR3 DNA: TGTGCCTGGAGTGTACAACCCCACTATGGCTACACCTTC
CDR3 protein: CAWSVQPHYGYTF

V gene: TRBV20-1
J gene: TRBJ1-2
CDR3 length: 11
clone size: NA
D gene: NA
CDR3 DNA: NA
CDR3 protein: CSALQVGQGTF

V gene: TRBV30
J gene: TRBJ2-2
CDR3 length: 16
clone size: NA
D gene: NA
CDR3 DNA: TGTGCCTGGAGTGACGTCGGGATTAGGGGGACCGGGGAGCTGTTTTTT
CDR3 protein: CAWSDVGIRGTGELFF

V gene: TRBV5-1
J gene: TRBJ2-5
CDR3 length: 13
clone size: NA
D gene: NA
CDR3 DNA: TGCGCCAGCCTTTTTCGGCCGGGGGAGACCCAGTACTTC
CDR3 protein: CASLFRPGETQYF

V gene: TRBV11-2
J gene: TRBJ2-7
CDR3 length: 15
clone size: NA
D gene: TRBD1
CDR3 DNA: TGTGCCAGCAGCGTCGGGACAGTCACTGCCTACGAGCAGTACTTC
CDR3 protein: CASSVGTVTAYEQYF

V gene: TRBV27
J gene: TRBJ1-1
CDR3 length: 15
clone size: once
D gene: NA
CDR3 DNA: TGTGCCAGCAGTGCGCCGTTGGGGCAATCAAATGAAGCTTTCTTT
CDR3 protein: CASSAPLGQSNEAFF

V gene: TRBV10-1
J gene: TRBJ2-5
CDR3 length: 12
clone size: NA
D gene: NA
CDR3 DNA: TGCGCCATCGGACTTTCCCAAGAGACCCAGTACTTC
CDR3 protein: CAIGLSQETQYF

V gene: TRBV11-2
J gene: TRBJ1-2
CDR3 length: 12
clone size: NA
D gene: NA
CDR3 DNA: TGTGCCAGCAGCGCGGGGCCATATGGCTACACCTTC
CDR3 protein: CASSAGPYGYTF

V gene: TRBV4-1
J gene: TRBJ1-5
CDR3 length: 15
clone size: once
D gene: NA
CDR3 DNA: TGCGCCAGCAGCCCTACACAGGGTTGGGGTCAGCCCCAGCATTTT
CDR3 protein: CASSPTQGWGQPQHF

V gene: TRBV7-3
J gene: TRBJ1-6
CDR3 length: 13
clone size: NA
D gene: NA
CDR3 DNA: TGTGCCAGCAGCCCCAGGGTGAATTCACCCCTCCACTTT
CDR3 protein: CASSPRVNSPLHF

V gene: TRBV18
J gene: TRBJ1-5
CDR3 length: 15
clone size: NA
D gene: TRBD1
CDR3 DNA: TGTGCCAGCTCATCGACAGGGGGCGCCAATCAGCCCCAGCATTTT
CDR3 protein: CASSSTGGANQPQHF

V gene: TRBV5-6
J gene: TRBJ2-7
CDR3 length: 15
clone size: NA
D gene: TRBD1
CDR3 DNA: TGTGCCAGCAGCTTGAAAGGGACAGGGTGGTACGAGCAGTACTTC
CDR3 protein: CASSLKGTGWYEQYF